This T cell receptor beta chain is from a study of blood T cell repertoires in COVID-19. Libraries were prepared by immunoSEQ multiplex PCR; TCRdb keeps only in-frame clonotypes and omits some of them. The sample shows 270,000 or so clones, 88% of them seen only once. V shed 4 bases and J 4 bases; nucleotides not matched to a gene: 9. This CDR3 contains 15 residues. Looked up from germline, CDR1 is SGHNT and CDR2 is YYREEE (reference sequence). The clonotype originates from a woman in her 40s with acute COVID-19. The sequencing input was PBMCs or T cells enriched from blood (not recorded which). The gene calls are TRBV5-4 and TRBJ1-2; 8 bases agree with TRBD1. CDR3 region: CASSRAGGDGYGYTF. DNA for the CDR3: TGTGCCAGCAGCCGAGCAGGGGGCGATGGCTATGGCTACACCTTC. The full variable domain, rest sourced from reference TRBV5-4 and TRBJ1-2, is ETGVTQSPTHLIKTRGQQVTLRCSSQSGHNTVSWYQQALGQGPQFIFQYYREEENGRGNFPPRFSGLQFPNYSSELNVNALELDDSALYLCASSRAGGDGYGYTFGSGTRLTVV.